The 22 T cell receptor beta chains below all came from one sample that was sequenced in a study of blood T cell repertoires in COVID-19. Only in-frame clones appear in the TCRdb table, and some are missing; sequencing was by immunoSEQ multiplex PCR. Of under 200,000 clones in the sample, about 88% were seen once. Sequenced sample: peripheral blood. The receptors here all came from a man in his late teens or twenties with acute or convalescent COVID-19.

The chain combines TRBV9 with TRBJ1-5; D unresolved. Trimming removed 4 bases at V and 5 bases at J, with 10 bases between. The CDR3 is made up of 13 amino acids. Germline V gene data show CDR1 as SGDLS and CDR2 as YYNGEE. The CDR3 region is CASSQAGDQPQHF. CDR3 bases: TGTGCCAGCAGCCAGGCAGGCGATCAGCCCCAGCATTTT.

This chain links TRBV9 with TRBJ2-1; 9 positions match TRBD1. Germline assignment: CDR1 SGDLS and CDR2 YYNGEE. Germline trimming cut 4 bases from V and 0 bases from J; bases unmatched to any gene: 8. There are 17 residues in the CDR3. This chain's CDR3 is CASSPGQGLSSYNEQFF. The CDR3 DNA follows: TGTGCCAGCAGCCCGGGACAGGGCCTAAGCTCCTACAATGAGCAGTTCTTC.

CDR3 DNA: TGTGCCAGCAGTTACTCGCGGGGGTCCTCTGGAAACACCATATATTTT. Translated, it gives CASSYSRGSSGNTIYF. The chain couples TRBV6-6 to TRBJ1-3, with D perhaps matching TRBD1 (5 bases). Germline lookup yields CDR1 MNHNY and CDR2 SVGAGI (reference sequence). There are 16 residues in the CDR3. Deletions cut 0 bases from V and 0 bases from J, with 9 bases between.

This clone was seen a few times. This sequence joins TRBV6-5 and TRBJ1-2, with D perhaps matching TRBD1 (5 bases). In germline, CDR1 is MNHEY, CDR2 SVGAGI. V was clipped by 5 bases and J by 6 bases, with 13 bases between them. This CDR3 region has 13 residues. Here the CDR3 DNA reads TGTGCCAGCAGTCCCAGGGTCGATGATGGCTACACCTTC. It specifies CASSPRVDDGYTF.

The chain joins TRBV7-6 to TRBJ2-2, with D perhaps TRBD2 (7 bases). Trimming cost V 3 bases and J 0 bases, with 8 bases left between them. This CDR3 contains 15 residues. Germline values: CDR1 SGHVS, CDR2 FNYEAQ. For the CDR3, the DNA is TGTGCCAGCAGCTTGGGGGGGCCGAACACCGGGGAGCTGTTTTTT. This gives the protein CASSLGGPNTGELFF.

The rearrangement joins TRBV6-5 to TRBJ2-5, with D maybe TRBD1 (6 bases). Trimming removed 0 bases at V and 5 bases at J, with 10 bases between. The CDR3 length is 14 residues. Germline V CDR1 and CDR2: MNHEY, SVGAGI. The CDR3 nucleotides read TGTGCCAGCAGTTACTCGAGGCAGGGGGAGACCCAGTACTTC. Protein product: CASSYSRQGETQYF.

The chain's CDR3 is CASSLEGDTDTQYF. As DNA, the CDR3 is TGTGCCAGCAGTCTCGAGGGGGACACAGATACGCAGTATTTT. The chain carries TRBV6-5 and TRBJ2-3; D is possibly TRBD1 (6 bases). V lost 5 bases, J lost 2 bases, and 11 bases lay in between. This CDR3 is 14 amino acids long. Looked up from germline, CDR1 is MNHEY and CDR2 is SVGAGI.

CDR3 coding DNA: TGTGCCAGCAGCCCGACAGGGGGCTACACTGAAGCTTTCTTT. It yields the protein CASSPTGGYTEAFF. The chain combines TRBV27 with TRBJ1-1; 10 bases map to TRBD1. After removal of 6 bases from V and 3 bases from J, the junction contained 4 bases not matched to a gene. This CDR3 has 14 residues. Germline loops: CDR1 MNHEY, CDR2 SMNVEV (reference sequence).

V and J are TRBV28 and TRBJ1-4; possible D gene TRBD1, 5 bases. V was pared by 6 bases and J by 5 bases, with 25 bases between. The CDR3 sequence is 18 residues long. CDR1 MDHEN and CDR2 SYDVKM come from the germline V gene. CDR3 sequence (DNA): TGTGCCAGCAGCCCATCGAAGGGGAGAATGGGGGGGAATGAAAAACTGTTTTTT. Translating it yields CASSPSKGRMGGNEKLFF.

This clone was counted only a few times. The rearrangement joins TRBV5-8 to TRBJ2-7; possible D gene TRBD2, 6 bases. Germline lookup yields CDR1 SGHTS and CDR2 YDEGEE. V dropped 1 base and J dropped 11 bases, with 10 bases sitting between them. This CDR3 region has 11 residues. CDR3 DNA: TGTGCCAGCAGCTTGTCGGGGGTTAAGTACTTC. The encoded protein is CASSLSGVKYF.

The chain combines TRBV6-5 with TRBJ2-7; TRBD1 matches 7 bases. Per the germline V gene, CDR1 is MNHEY and CDR2 is SVGAGI. Losses at the gene ends were 6 bases for V and 5 bases for J; bases not matched to a gene: 10. The CDR3 has 14 amino acids. Written as DNA, the CDR3 is TGTGCCAGCAGGAAAACAGGGGTTCCAAACGAGCAGTACTTC. As protein: CASRKTGVPNEQYF.

This clone was found once. The CDR3 sequence is CSVALLAGDEQFF. The DNA of the CDR3 is TGCAGCGTTGCTCTACTAGCGGGGGATGAGCAGTTCTTC. The chain carries TRBV29-1 and TRBJ2-1, with TRBD2 identical over 11 bases. With V trimmed by 4 bases and J by 8 bases, 4 bases remained unmatched. The CDR3 is made up of 13 amino acids. Germline values: CDR1 SQVTM, CDR2 ANQGSEA.

CDR3 protein: CAWSVDRGIGYTF. The CDR3 DNA is TGTGCCTGGAGTGTAGACAGGGGGATTGGCTACACCTTC. The chain combines TRBV30 with TRBJ1-2; 9 nucleotides agree with TRBD1. CDR1 and CDR2 (germline): GTSNPN, SVGIG (reference sequence). Trimming removed 0 bases from V and 7 bases from J; junction bases left unmatched: 3. This CDR3 is built from 13 residues.

This clone occurred once. The rearrangement joins TRBV29-1 to TRBJ2-5; a possible D gene is TRBD2 (5 bases). Germline CDR1 SQVTM, CDR2 ANQGSEA. CDR3 size: 13 residues. Here the CDR3 DNA reads TGCAGTGTGGGTCCTCCTAGCCGGGAGACCCAGTACTTC. Encoded protein: CSVGPPSRETQYF.

The chain employs TRBV19 and TRBJ1-2, with D perhaps matching TRBD1 (5 bases). The CDR3 is made up of 14 amino acids. V lost 6 bases to trimming and J lost 7 bases, with 18 bases between them. CDR1 and CDR2 (germline): LNHDA, SQIVND (reference sequence). CDR3 protein: CASRNPGLRGGYTF. The CDR3 DNA reads as TGTGCCAGTAGAAATCCCGGACTAAGGGGTGGCTACACCTTC.

The CDR3 region is CASSKTSSSYEQYF. CDR3 nucleotide sequence: TGTGCCAGCAGCAAGACTTCAAGCTCCTACGAGCAGTACTTC. The chain recombines TRBV5-8 with TRBJ2-7; no definite D call. The CDR3 consists of 14 residues. With 4 bases removed from V and 0 bases from J, the gap between germline ends came to 11 bases. Germline V lookup: CDR1 SGHTS, CDR2 YDEGEE.

V and J are TRBV18 and TRBJ1-1, with D hard to call. Per the germline V gene, CDR1 is KGHSH and CDR2 is LQKENI. The CDR3 loop spans 16 amino acids. The ends were cut back, 3 bases at V and 1 base at J, with 15 bases in the middle. The CDR3 DNA reads TGTGCCAGCTCACCGATACTTGATTTAAAGAACACTGAAGCTTTCTTT. Residues: CASSPILDLKNTEAFF.

This clone occurred a few times. This chain links TRBV6-5 with TRBJ1-2; 9 nucleotides agree with TRBD1. The CDR3 runs to 15 residues. Trimming cost V 5 bases and J 7 bases; bases outside gene matches: 11. CDR1 MNHEY and CDR2 SVGAGI come from the germline V gene. This chain's CDR3 is CASSPKGQGSTGYTF. Written as DNA, the CDR3 is TGTGCCAGCAGTCCCAAAGGACAGGGGAGTACTGGCTACACCTTC.

DNA of the CDR3: TGTGCCAGCCGCCGCGGGGGCATGAACACTGAAGCTTTCTTT. Translation: CASRRGGMNTEAFF. The gene calls are TRBV3-1 (or the pseudogene TRBV3-2) and TRBJ1-1, with D maybe TRBD1 (6 bases). CDR1 is LGHDT and CDR2 is YNNKEL in the germline V gene (reference sequence). This CDR3 contains 14 residues. Trimming took off 8 bases at V and 0 bases at J, with 13 bases between the two ends.

There are a few counts of this clone. This chain connects TRBV2 to TRBJ1-2; D is unresolved. V was clipped by 4 bases and J by 5 bases, with 17 bases between them. The CDR3 is 15 residues long. Germline lookup yields CDR1 SNHLY and CDR2 FYNNEI. The CDR3 DNA reads TGTGCCAGCAGTGTTGCGGGCAACTTAAAGTATGGCTACACCTTC. Residues: CASSVAGNLKYGYTF. The variable domain in full, with the rest retrieved from reference TRBV2 and TRBJ1-2, is EPEVTQTPSHQVTQMGQEVILRCVPISNHLYFYWYRQILGQKVEFLVSFYNNEISEKSEIFDDQFSVERPDGSNFTLKIRSTKLEDSAMYFCASSVAGNLKYGYTFGSGTRLTVV.

The CDR3 is CASSGRAGTYEQYF. In DNA, the CDR3 is TGTGCCAGTAGTGGTCGGGCGGGCACCTACGAGCAGTACTTC. The chain couples TRBV19 to TRBJ2-7, with TRBD2 as a possible D gene (5 bases). Trimming shortened V by 5 bases and J by 2 bases, and 13 bases separated the two germline ends. Germline CDR1 and CDR2: LNHDA and SQIVND (reference sequence). This CDR3 contains 14 residues. The whole variable domain, remainder taken from reference TRBV19 and TRBJ2-7, is DGGITQSPKYLFRKEGQNVTLSCEQNLNHDAMYWYRQDPGQGLRLIYYSQIVNDFQKGDIAEGYSVSREKKESFPLTVTSAQKNPTAFYLCASSGRAGTYEQYFGPGTRLTVT.

The rearrangement links TRBV19 to TRBJ1-5; 7 bases fit TRBD1. Germline V gene lookup returns CDR1 LNHDA and CDR2 SQIVND (reference sequence). This CDR3 comprises 14 residues. J was trimmed by 2 bases and V by 10 bases; bases with no gene match: 8. CDR3 sequence reads: CATETGYGNQPQHF. CDR3 sequence (DNA): TGTGCCACCGAGACAGGGTACGGCAATCAGCCCCAGCATTTT.